The 29 T cell receptor beta chains in this list originate from one sample, sequenced in a study of T cells after yellow fever vaccination. TCRdb fed the 5' RACE reads into MiXCR, producing one record per CDR3 protein. The table lists 45,000 to 65,000 distinct CDR3 sequences, 5% to 8.5% of them singletons. Here the sequenced sample was CD8+ T cells not binding an NS4B(214-222) dextramer, sorted from PBMCs, taken more than 40 days after the first yellow fever vaccination. The receptor set was obtained from a man younger than 35 who received the YFV17D yellow fever vaccine.

This clonotype appeared a few times. The CDR3 loop reads CSARSPGQAYNEQFF. Written as DNA, the CDR3 is TGCAGTGCTAGATCACCGGGACAGGCATACAATGAGCAGTTCTTC. This chain uses TRBV20-1 with TRBJ2-1, with TRBD1 identical over 8 bases. The CDR3 is 15 residues long. V lost 2 bases to trimming and J lost 4 bases; unmatched junction nucleotides: 7. CDR1 DFQATT and CDR2 SNEGSKA come from the germline V gene (reference sequence).

The J gene is TRBJ1-6, the V gene TRBV7-2, with a tentative D call TRBD1 (5 bases). From germline, CDR1 is SGHTA and CDR2 FQGNSA. This CDR3 comprises 16 residues. V was trimmed by 3 bases and J by 6 bases, leaving 15 bases between them. CDR3: CASSFWGVGSNSPLHF. For the CDR3, the DNA is TGTGCCAGCAGCTTTTGGGGGGTCGGAAGTAATTCACCCCTCCACTTT.

This clonotype was picked up many times. V and J are TRBV4-1 and TRBJ2-1; no reliable D call. V lost 5 bases and J 6 bases, leaving 8 bases between the germline ends. CDR3 size: 12 residues. Germline lookup yields CDR1 MGHRA and CDR2 YSYEKL. This CDR3 reads CASSDLANEQFF. CDR3 nucleotide sequence: TGCGCCAGCAGCGATCTGGCCAATGAGCAGTTCTTC.

The chain has TRBV7-8 and TRBJ1-5, with D unresolved. This CDR3 comprises 12 residues. V was shortened by 1 base and J by 9 bases, with 7 bases between the two germline ends. The germline gives CDR1 SGHVS, CDR2 FQNEAQ. Written as DNA, the CDR3 is TGTGCCAGCAGCTTAGACAGCTGGCCCCAGCATTTT. This sequence encodes CASSLDSWPQHF.

This clonotype has a count of ten or more. This sequence joins TRBV4-1 and TRBJ2-2; 8 nucleotides match TRBD1. The CDR3 loop spans 16 amino acids. Germline V gene data show CDR1 as MGHRA and CDR2 as YSYEKL. With V trimmed by 1 base and J by 5 bases, 6 bases remained unmatched. The CDR3 DNA reads TGCGCCAGCAGCCAAGGGCAGGGGGCGCGAACCGGGGAGCTGTTTTTT. Its translation is CASSQGQGARTGELFF.

This clonotype was seen at least ten times. The genes are TRBV4-1 and TRBJ2-2, with D possibly TRBD1 on 6 matching bases. Trimming left V 1 base short and J 5 bases short, with 17 bases between. CDR1 and CDR2 from the germline V gene are MGHRA and YSYEKL. The CDR3 consists of 17 residues. The CDR3 reads CASSQGTSTGSTGELFF. The CDR3 DNA reads as TGCGCCAGCAGCCAAGGAACGAGCACAGGGTCGACCGGGGAGCTGTTTTTT.

Only a few counts were recorded for this clonotype. The chain joins TRBV5-1 to TRBJ2-2; a weak D match, TRBD2 (5 bases). The V and J ends lost 1 base and 1 base respectively, with 17 bases between them. The CDR3 covers 18 residues. The germline V gene has CDR1 SGHRS and CDR2 YFSETQ. The CDR3 DNA reads as TGCGCCAGCAGCTTGCGGGATACGGTATACCAGAACACCGGGGAGCTGTTTTTT. It specifies CASSLRDTVYQNTGELFF.

The table lists this clonotype with a few counts. This sequence joins TRBV2 and TRBJ1-3, with 8 bases matching TRBD1. The CDR3 has 18 residues. V dropped 5 bases and J dropped 2; count of bases not matched to a gene: 14. CDR1 is SNHLY, CDR2 FYNNEI, per germline. The CDR3 DNA is TGTGCCAGCAGTCGACGCCCTGTAAGGACAGGGACTGGAAACACCATATATTTT. As protein: CASSRRPVRTGTGNTIYF.

The chain is built from TRBV29-1 and TRBJ2-5; 8 nucleotides match TRBD2. Trimming removed 4 bases from V and 1 base from J; junction bases left unmatched: 5. This CDR3 comprises 14 residues. CDR1 is SQVTM and CDR2 is ANQGSEA in the germline V gene. The CDR3 coding sequence is TGCAGCGTTGTCGAGCGGGGGCTCCAAGAGACCCAGTACTTC. It translates to CSVVERGLQETQYF. Using reference TRBV29-1 and TRBJ2-5 for the parts outside the CDR3, the full variable domain is SAVISQKPSRDICQRGTSLTIQCQVDSQVTMMFWYRQQPGQSLTLIATANQGSEATYESGFVIDKFPISRPNLTFSTLTVSNMSPEDSSIYLCSVVERGLQETQYFGPGTRLLVL.

This clonotype came up a few times. The V and J genes are TRBV7-9 and TRBJ1-6, with D possibly being TRBD1 (5 bases). This CDR3 has 15 amino acids. The ends were cut back, 7 bases at V and 6 bases at J, with 16 bases in the middle. Germline CDR1 and CDR2: SEHNR and FQNEAQ (reference sequence). The CDR3 nucleotides are TGTGCCAGCACCGGGACCGATGAACCTAATTCACCCCTCCACTTT. It yields the protein CASTGTDEPNSPLHF.

Only a few counts were recorded for this clonotype. The genes are TRBV29-1 and TRBJ2-7, with 7 bases matching TRBD2. Germline V gene sequence: CDR1 SQVTM, CDR2 ANQGSEA. The CDR3 length is 12 residues. Trimming removed 0 bases from V and 6 bases from J; junction bases left unmatched: 2. The CDR3 bases are TGCAGCGTTGAAGAAGGCGGGGGCGAGCAGTACTTC. Residues: CSVEEGGGEQYF.

This clonotype appeared many times. This chain connects TRBV20-1 to TRBJ2-4; D is perhaps TRBD1 or TRBD2 (5 bases each). The germline gives CDR1 DFQATT, CDR2 SNEGSKA (reference sequence). This CDR3 spans 16 amino acids. Trimming took off 2 bases at V and 7 bases at J, with 21 bases between the two ends. The CDR3 spells CSARPRDGPLYNIQYF. As DNA, the CDR3 is TGCAGTGCTAGACCCCGGGACGGGCCGTTGTACAACATTCAGTACTTC.

This clonotype came up many times. V gene TRBV6-1 combines with J gene TRBJ1-2; D gene ambiguous. The CDR3 consists of 15 residues. V was pared by 5 bases and J by 4 bases, with 17 bases between. CDR1 is MNHNS and CDR2 is SASEGT in the germline V gene. CDR3 sequence: CASSPGLVATYGYTF. CDR3 coding DNA: TGTGCCAGCAGTCCCGGACTTGTGGCTACCTATGGCTACACCTTC.

This clonotype was seen at least ten times. The chain links TRBV11-2 to TRBJ2-2, with D possibly matching TRBD2 (6 bases). Deletions cut 5 bases from V and 5 bases from J, with 18 bases between. Germline CDR1 and CDR2: SGHAT and FQNNGV. The CDR3 covers 16 residues. The CDR3 sequence: CASSRLGGAATGELFF. In DNA form, the CDR3 reads TGTGCCAGCAGCCGACTCGGGGGAGCGGCAACCGGGGAGCTGTTTTTT.

The chain recombines TRBV29-1 with TRBJ1-1, with TRBD1 identical over 8 bases. The CDR3 consists of 10 residues. Losses at the gene ends were 4 bases for V and 11 bases for J; bases not matched to a gene: 3. From germline, CDR1 is SQVTM and CDR2 ANQGSEA. CDR3 bases: TGCAGCGTTGTACAGGGGGAGGCTTTCTTT. As protein: CSVVQGEAFF.

Ten or more counts support this clonotype. This chain connects TRBV9 to TRBJ2-3; D may be TRBD1 (6 bases). The CDR3 extends over 16 amino acids. Trimming removed 0 bases at V and 0 bases at J, with 11 bases between. CDR1 is SGDLS, CDR2 YYNGEE, per germline. The CDR3 spells CASSVDGTLSTDTQYF. The CDR3, as DNA: TGTGCCAGCAGCGTAGACGGGACACTAAGCACAGATACGCAGTATTTT. Full variable domain (missing parts from reference TRBV9 and TRBJ2-3): DSGVTQTPKHLITATGQRVTLRCSPRSGDLSVYWYQQSLDQGLQFLIQYYNGEERAKGNILERFSAQQFPDLHSELNLSSLELGDSALYFCASSVDGTLSTDTQYFGPGTRLTVL.

This clonotype was seen repeatedly, ten times or more. The rearrangement joins TRBV5-1 to TRBJ2-7; D is possibly TRBD1 (5 bases). Looked up from germline, CDR1 is SGHRS and CDR2 is YFSETQ. The CDR3 totals 14 residues. Trimming left V 5 bases short and J 0 bases short, with 12 bases between. CDR3 sequence reads: CASRPTGDSYEQYV. The DNA for the CDR3 is TGCGCCAGCAGGCCCACAGGTGACTCCTACGAGCAGTACGTC.

This clonotype was detected ten times or more. J is TRBJ1-1 and V is TRBV4-1; D is ambiguous. The germline V and J ends were trimmed by 6 bases and 6 bases, with 14 bases remaining between them. The CDR3 runs 13 residues. The germline gives CDR1 MGHRA, CDR2 YSYEKL. The DNA for the CDR3 is TGCGCCAGCAGTTCAGGACCTGAACCTGAAGCTTTCTTT. Translated: CASSSGPEPEAFF.

This clonotype was found a few times. The chain carries TRBV4-1 and TRBJ2-1; 11 bases map to TRBD2. Germline loops: CDR1 MGHRA, CDR2 YSYEKL. The junction had 14 bases not matched to a gene; V was cut back by 6 bases and J by 7 bases. The CDR3 sequence is 17 residues long. CDR3 DNA sequence: TGCGCCAGCAGACCCATACTGACTAGCGGGGACGCAAATGAGCAGTTCTTC. Translated: CASRPILTSGDANEQFF.

The chain uses TRBV27 and TRBJ2-2, with D possibly called TRBD1 or TRBD2 (5 bases each). The CDR3 has 13 amino acids. Deletions cut 5 bases from V and 13 bases from J, with 17 bases between. Germline loops: CDR1 MNHEY, CDR2 SMNVEV (reference sequence). The DNA of the CDR3 is TGTGCCAGCAGTCCCGGGACCCGAAGGGGGCTGTTTTTT. Protein sequence: CASSPGTRRGLFF.

Ten or more counts support this clonotype. The chain couples TRBV15 to TRBJ2-3; D call uncertain. CDR3 size: 12 residues. Trimming left V 1 base short and J 4 bases short, with 3 bases between. The V gene's germline CDR1 is LNHNV and CDR2 YYDKDF (reference sequence). DNA of the CDR3: TGTGCCACCAGCAGAGCTGCAGATACGCAGTATTTT. Its protein is CATSRAADTQYF.

The sample holds a few counts of this clonotype. V and J are TRBV12-3 or TRBV12-4 and TRBJ1-3; a weak D match, TRBD1 (5 bases). Trimming cost V 7 bases and J 4 bases, with 20 bases left between them. The CDR3 is 16 residues long. CDR3 sequence: CASTRLNGGHGNTIYF. The CDR3, as DNA: TGTGCCAGCACCAGACTCAATGGGGGTCACGGAAACACCATATATTTT.

J is TRBJ2-2 and V is TRBV20-1; TRBD1 aligns across 9 bases. V trimming: 5 bases; J trimming: 5 bases; junction bases outside the gene matches: 3. Germline lookup yields CDR1 DFQATT and CDR2 SNEGSKA (reference sequence). The CDR3 length is 13 residues. The CDR3 sequence is CSARDRETGELFF. Written as DNA, the CDR3 is TGCAGTGCTCGGGACAGGGAGACCGGGGAGCTGTTTTTT.

This clonotype was recorded many times. This chain uses TRBV28 with TRBJ2-4, with TRBD2 as a possible D gene (5 bases). CDR1 is MDHEN and CDR2 is SYDVKM in the germline V gene. Trimming stripped 8 bases from V and 13 bases from J, with 27 bases between. This CDR3 has 15 residues. The CDR3 DNA reads as TGTGCCAGCGGCCGTGCTATTCCCACCAGAGGAGGACAGTACTTC. Residues: CASGRAIPTRGGQYF.

This chain uses TRBV5-1 with TRBJ2-3; D might be TRBD1 (5 bases). This CDR3 is built from 17 residues. In germline, CDR1 is SGHRS, CDR2 YFSETQ. The V gene lost 0 bases and the J gene lost 2 bases, with 16 bases spanning the gap. The CDR3 protein is CASSLVLTVVNTDTQYF. In nucleotides, the CDR3 is TGCGCCAGCAGCTTGGTGCTGACAGTGGTGAACACAGATACGCAGTATTTT.

This clonotype came up a few times. The chain recombines TRBV20-1 with TRBJ2-7; 8 bases are a match to TRBD2. From germline, CDR1 is DFQATT and CDR2 SNEGSKA (reference sequence). The CDR3 is 17 residues long. Trimming took 2 bases from V and 0 from J; bases not matched to a gene: 12. In DNA, the CDR3 is TGCAGTGCTAGACCCACCGGGGGGGGGCCGAACTCCTACGAGCAGTACTTC. It codes for CSARPTGGGPNSYEQYF.

This chain connects TRBV6-1 to TRBJ1-5; 7 nucleotides match TRBD1. The CDR3 spans 13 residues. Per the germline V gene, CDR1 is MNHNS and CDR2 is SASEGT. The ends lost 6 bases at V and 4 bases at J; junction bases unmatched: 3. CDR3 sequence reads: CASRPTGNQPQHF. The CDR3 nucleotides read TGTGCCAGCAGACCGACAGGGAATCAGCCCCAGCATTTT.

This clonotype was seen a handful of times. The chain combines TRBV19 with TRBJ2-6; 10 positions agree with TRBD1. Per the germline V gene, CDR1 is LNHDA and CDR2 is SQIVND (reference sequence). V lost 8 bases to trimming and J lost 4 bases; unmatched junction nucleotides: 23. The CDR3 is made up of 21 amino acids. The DNA for the CDR3 is TGTGCCAGTCTCTCATGGGGACCCTCCGGGACAGGGGTTCGCGGGGCCAACGTCCTGACTTTC. This encodes CASLSWGPSGTGVRGANVLTF.

This chain connects TRBV7-3 to TRBJ2-5; no clear D. The CDR3 contains 15 residues. Germline V lookup: CDR1 SGHTA, CDR2 FQGTGA. Trimming removed 1 base at V and 1 base at J, with 10 bases between. DNA for the CDR3: TGTGCCAGCAGCTTAAATGGCGGCGGCCAAGAGACCCAGTACTTC. Its translation is CASSLNGGGQETQYF. Supplemented by reference TRBV7-3 and TRBJ2-5, the full variable domain reads GAGVSQTPSNKVTEKGKYVELRCDPISGHTALYWYRQSLGQGPEFLIYFQGTGAADDSGLPNDRFFAVRPEGSVSTLKIQRTERGDSAVYLCASSLNGGGQETQYFGPGTRLLVL.